This TCR beta chain emerged from a study of tumor-infiltrating lymphocytes in localized non-small cell lung cancer. Regarding the study as a whole: TCRbeta sequencing showed higher T cell infiltration in tumors than uninvolved lung. Available tissue quantity limited TCR sequencing to a patient subset.

Of note for this clone: Its antigen is not identified.

The assay was immunoSEQ multiplex PCR, and TCRdb's table has in-frame clones only and misses some. The sample includes 25,000 or so clones, just under 75% of them seen just once. Trimming stripped 9 bases from V and 6 bases from J, with 18 bases between. From germline, CDR1 is SGDLS and CDR2 YYNGEE. CDR3 length equals 13 residues. The chain recombines TRBV9 with TRBJ1-1; D might be TRBD1 (5 bases). The source is a human donor with non-small cell lung cancer. The material sequenced was lung tumor tissue. CDR3 amino acids: CATDREEGPEAFF. The CDR3 coding sequence is TGTGCCACCGACCGGGAGGAGGGACCTGAAGCTTTCTTT.